This T cell receptor beta chain was retrieved from a study of vaccination and CD4 T cells after COVID-19. Turning to the study itself: Convalescent patients gave post-COVID blood a median about 100 days post-diagnosis, range 35 to 161. Whole-study findings and limits: SARS-CoV-2-reactive clonotypes rose nonsignificantly, with the median going from 21 to 38.

CD4+ T cells that had been cultured provided DNA sequenced with the Oncomine TCR Beta short-read assay. From CD4+ T cells that had been cultured, genomic DNA was extracted. TCRdb reprocessed the PCR reads via MiXCR and lists one record per CDR3 protein. The sample includes 15,000 or so distinct CDR3 sequences, 55% to 65% of them seen just once. Indicated treatment: approximately 10-day PBMC culture with coronavirus spike peptide pools or control peptides (ViraFEST assay). Patients returned positive PCR results between March and December 2020, earlier than US Alpha, Beta and Delta variants. CDR1 is ENHRY and CDR2 is SYGVKD in the germline V gene. The CDR3 contains 15 residues. The ends lost 6 bases at V and 8 bases at J; junction bases unmatched: 8. The sample holds a few counts of this clonotype. No antigen is known for it.

The sample consisted of CD4+ T cells from blood, cultured in vitro, taken after SARS-CoV-2 vaccination. The clonotype comes from a human donor who had recovered from COVID-19. The chain is built from TRBV10-3 and TRBJ1-4; 11 nucleotides line up with TRBD1. This CDR3 is CAISNGQGAGEKLFF. The CDR3 DNA reads TGTGCCATCAGCAACGGACAGGGGGCAGGGGAAAAACTGTTTTTT.